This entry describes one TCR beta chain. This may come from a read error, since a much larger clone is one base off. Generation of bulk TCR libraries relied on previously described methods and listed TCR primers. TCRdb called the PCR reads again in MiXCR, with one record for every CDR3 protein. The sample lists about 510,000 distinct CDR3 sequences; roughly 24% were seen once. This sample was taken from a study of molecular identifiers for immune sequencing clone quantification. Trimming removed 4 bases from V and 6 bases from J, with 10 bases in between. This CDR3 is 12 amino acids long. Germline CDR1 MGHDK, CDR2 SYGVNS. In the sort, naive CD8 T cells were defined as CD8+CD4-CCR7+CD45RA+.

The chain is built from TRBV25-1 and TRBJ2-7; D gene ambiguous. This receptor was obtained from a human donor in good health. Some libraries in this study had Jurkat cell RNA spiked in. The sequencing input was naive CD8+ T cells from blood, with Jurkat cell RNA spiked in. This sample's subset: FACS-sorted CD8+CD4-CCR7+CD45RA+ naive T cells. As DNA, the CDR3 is TGTGCCAGCAGTGGGAACATCGGCGAGCAGTACTTC. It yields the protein CASSGNIGEQYF.